Below, 14 T cell receptor beta chains from the same sample are listed, as sequenced in a study of tumor and adjacent non-tumor tissue in lung cancer (dated by TCRdb to the late 2010s). RNA was isolated from bulk unsorted tissue, and RNA quality was assessed with a NanoDrop ND-1000 and an Agilent 2100. Receptor libraries were prepared by multiplex PCR. The sequencer was an Illumina HiSeq 2500. TCRbeta libraries were constructed through three rounds of nested PCR with primers (Table S4) according to protocols adapted from ARM-PCR. TCRdb reran the public reads through fastp at Q25 and MiXCR, keeping productive beta chains. Records with the same CDR3 protein are collapsed into one entry carrying the most frequent genes and DNA. This sample gives more than 120,000 distinct CDR3 sequences in total; roughly 70% of them show up just once. About 18% of the sample comes from the top ten. Material for sequencing was lung tumor tissue. These TCRs come from a man aged 60-69 years with small cell lung cancer.

Turning to this clonotype: The junction differs from germline at one of its ends, possibly a read error. The rearrangement links TRBV4-2 to TRBJ2-7; a weak D match, TRBD2 (5 bases). Germline-derived CDR1 and CDR2 are LGHNA and YNFKEQ. CDR3 length equals 12 residues. The CDR3 loop reads CASGPDYYEQYF. The CDR3 nucleotides read TGTGCCAGCGGTCCTGACTACTACGAGCAGTATTTC.

Many counts were recorded for this clonotype. CDR3 DNA sequence: TGTGCCAGCAGCTTACAGATCACCGGGGAGCTGTTTTTT. Protein product: CASSLQITGELFF. The chain couples TRBV5-6 to TRBJ2-2; D is ambiguous. The CDR3 sequence is 13 residues long. V was clipped by 2 bases and J by 4 bases, with 6 bases between them. The germline V gene encodes CDR1 SGHDT and CDR2 YYEEEE.

This clonotype was detected only once. The genes are TRBV20-1 and TRBJ2-5; possible D gene TRBD1, 5 bases. Germline V gene data show CDR1 as DFQATT and CDR2 as SNEGSKA (reference sequence). The CDR3 extends over 14 amino acids. V was pared by 7 bases and J by 4 bases, with 19 bases between. DNA for the CDR3: TGCAGTGTTCGTATTATTGGACAATTAGAGACCCAGTACTTC. Its translation is CSVRIIGQLETQYF.

V and J are TRBV11-3 and TRBJ2-3; possibly TRBD2 for D (5 bases). The ends were cut back, 10 bases at V and 6 bases at J, with 17 bases in the middle. CDR3 length equals 13 residues. The germline CDR1 and CDR2 sequences are SGHNT and YENEEA. CDR3 DNA sequence: TGTGCCACCAGATCCCGGGGTCCGGATACGCAGTATTTT. Translating gives CATRSRGPDTQYF.

The table lists this clonotype with a few counts. A read error is likely, as this CDR3 ends without the conserved phenylalanine or tryptophan. The rearrangement joins TRBV11-3 to TRBJ1-2, with a weak D call TRBD1 (6 bases). This CDR3 spans 13 amino acids. Germline lookup yields CDR1 SGHNT and CDR2 YENEEA. The V end was cut by 5 bases, the J end by 4 bases, with 11 bases between. The CDR3 region is CASSHHRAYGYTS. As DNA, the CDR3 is TGTGCCAGCAGCCACCACAGGGCCTATGGCTACACCTCC.

The chain carries TRBV6-1 and TRBJ1-6; D is ambiguous. The V gene's germline CDR1 is MNHNS and CDR2 SASEGT. V shed 6 bases and J shed 10 bases, with 10 bases lying between them. The CDR3 runs 12 residues. CDR3 sequence: CASRTAESPLHF. CDR3 DNA: TGTGCCAGCAGAACGGCGGAGTCACCCCTCCACTTT.

With regard to this clonotype: This may be a read error, as it is one base from a much larger clone. The rearrangement links TRBV12-3 or TRBV12-4 to TRBJ1-5; no clear D. The CDR3 length is 14 residues. Between the trimmed V and J ends, which lost 8 bases and 7 bases, there was a span of 18 bases. The CDR3 loop reads CASRKGVGKQPQHF. As DNA, the CDR3 is TGTGCCAGCCGGAAGGGTGTGGGGAAGCAGCCCCAGCATTTT.

This clonotype has just one count. The chain uses TRBV6-2 or TRBV6-3 and TRBJ2-3, with a tentative D call TRBD1 (6 bases). Germline assignment: CDR1 MNHEY and CDR2 SVGEGT. CDR3 length: 16 amino acids. V was shortened by 6 bases and J by 7 bases, with 23 bases between the two germline ends. The CDR3 loop is CASRNQQGRRTNTQYF. The CDR3 bases are TGTGCCAGCAGAAATCAACAGGGTAGGAGGACAAATACGCAGTATTTT.

This clonotype was detected only once. One end of the junction does not line up with germline, which may come from a read error. V and J are TRBV7-9 and TRBJ2-1; D remains ambiguous. The germline V gene has CDR1 SEHNR and CDR2 FQNEAQ (reference sequence). The CDR3 is 14 amino acids. The CDR3 spells CASSVPPGYNDQFF. For the CDR3, the DNA is TGTGCCAGCAGCGTCCCCCCCGGCTACAATGACCAGTTCTTC. The whole variable domain, remainder taken from reference TRBV7-9 and TRBJ2-1, is DTGVSQNPRHKITKRGQNVTFRCDPISEHNRLYWYRQTLGQGPEFLTYFQNEAQLEKSRLLSDRFSAERPKGSFSTLEIQRTEQGDSAMYLCASSVPPGYNDQFFGPGTRLTVL.

The chain uses TRBV28 and TRBJ1-1; D uncertain. Per germline, CDR1 MDHEN and CDR2 SYDVKM. V shed 7 bases and J shed 10 bases, with 22 bases lying between them. This CDR3 has 14 amino acids. As DNA, the CDR3 is TGTGCCAGCAACACACCCGGGTCTAAAGTTGGAGCTTTCTTT. Translated, it gives CASNTPGSKVGAFF.

The chain employs TRBV20-1 and TRBJ1-6, with D perhaps matching TRBD1 (5 bases). Germline V gives CDR1 DFQATT, CDR2 SNEGSKA (reference sequence). This CDR3 comprises 15 residues. Trimming took off 3 bases at V and 5 bases at J, with 14 bases between the two ends. CDR3 sequence (DNA): TGCAGTGCTAGGGCCGGGACGGTGAATAATTCACCCCTCCACTTT. This encodes CSARAGTVNNSPLHF.

This clonotype was seen many times. This sequence joins TRBV20-1 and TRBJ2-6, with 10 positions matching TRBD1. The CDR3 sequence is 16 residues long. The germline gives CDR1 DFQATT, CDR2 SNEGSKA (reference sequence). V was pared by 1 base and J by 0 bases, with 0 bases of the junction left unmatched. The DNA of the CDR3 is TGCAGTGCTAGAGGGACAGGGGGCTCTGGGGCCAACGTCCTGACTTTC. Amino acid sequence: CSARGTGGSGANVLTF.

A remark on this clonotype: The junction does not match germline at one end; this may be a read error. The gene calls are TRBV11-2 and TRBJ2-3; D is ambiguous. Per the germline V gene, CDR1 is SGHAT and CDR2 is FQNNGV. This CDR3 region has 12 residues. In nucleotides, the CDR3 is TGTGCCAGCAGTCAGAGCTTGGATACGCAGTTTTTT. It specifies CASSQSLDTQFF.

Turning to this clonotype: A much larger clone sits a single nucleotide away, making a read error possible. The chain has TRBV20-1 and TRBJ2-7; D possibly corresponds to TRBD2 (6 bases). V lost 1 base and J lost 5, with 15 bases in between. Germline V CDR1 and CDR2: DFQATT, SNEGSKA (reference sequence). This CDR3 is 14 amino acids long. The CDR3: CSARGPGGSHEQYF. CDR3 coding DNA: TGCAGTGCTAGAGGTCCTGGAGGGTCCCACGAGCAGTACTTC.